This TCR beta chain stems from a study of T cell responses to AZD1222 COVID-19 vaccine. Looked up from germline, CDR1 is GTSNPN and CDR2 is SVGIG (reference sequence). V was clipped by 7 bases and J by 4 bases, with 8 bases between them. The CDR3 is made up of 11 amino acids. Repertoires were generated with immunoSEQ multiplex PCR, while TCRdb's copy carries only in-frame clones and drops some. The sample comprises roughly 150,000 clones, under 95% of which are singletons, and approximately 4.8% rests with the top ten. V and J are TRBV30 and TRBJ1-3, with D unclear. Sequenced here: peripheral blood, sampled on day 0 of AZD1222 vaccination. This clonotype originated in an adult in good health. CDR3 DNA sequence: TGTGCCTCCCACTACGGAAACACCATATATTTT. Translating it yields CASHYGNTIYF.